The entry that follows covers one T cell receptor (beta chain) sequence. These data are taken from a study of T cell changes during pregnancy in multiple sclerosis. Trimming cost V 1 base and J 3 bases, with 6 bases left between them. CDR1 and CDR2 from the germline V gene are MDHEN and SYDVKM. The CDR3 covers 13 residues. Repertoires were generated with immunoSEQ multiplex PCR, while TCRdb's copy carries only in-frame clones and drops some. The repertoire holds about 38,000 clones, with around 91% as singletons. The sequence came from a female donor with multiple sclerosis, enrolled in a pregnancy study. The J gene is TRBJ1-2, the V gene TRBV28; D gene unclear. This specimen was CD4+ T cells from peripheral blood mononuclear cells, taken in the second trimester of pregnancy. Here the CDR3 DNA reads TGTGCCAGCAGTTTATTACGCGACTATGGCTACACCTTC. It codes for CASSLLRDYGYTF.